The sequence of this T cell receptor beta chain was determined in a study of CD8 T cells in ankylosing spondylitis. In its sample, this clonotype was seen many times. As yet, its antigen is unknown. Scientists made TCR beta libraries using quantitative 5'-RACE with molecular barcodes. TCRdb itself ran the 5' RACE reads through MiXCR, one entry per CDR3 protein. Here the sample spans 250,000 or so distinct CDR3 sequences, under 20% being singletons. Germline V gives CDR1 ENHRY, CDR2 SYGVKD. The CDR3 is made up of 13 amino acids. The junction had 8 bases not matched to a gene; V was cut back by 10 bases and J by 3 bases. The study's findings and limits: Reports say disease-linked clones showed up significantly more in matched ankylosing spondylitis synovial fluid. Within ankylosing spondylitis blood, a TCR beta motif made up of several highly homologous variants appeared to be characteristic.

The genes are TRBV10-3 and TRBJ2-7; 8 nucleotides align to TRBD2. The receptor's source is a male donor with ankylosing spondylitis or in good health (not recorded which). Sequenced input: blood, either unsorted or a sorted T cell fraction (not recorded which). The CDR3 bases are TGTGCCACCACGGGGGGGACGGACTACGAGCAGTACTTC. As protein: CATTGGTDYEQYF.